A single sample gave rise to the 8 T cell receptor beta chains below, sequenced in a study of post-analysis software for immune sequencing data. Overall study results and limits: The five TRBV segments detected at higher frequency in patients than in controls included TRBV5-6, TRBV5-1 and TRBV20-1.

The antigens of these receptors remain unknown. Sequencing libraries made from TCR beta cDNA carried unique molecular identifiers. TCRdb redid the calling of the PCR reads with MiXCR, one entry per CDR3 protein. The sample has 500,000 to 600,000 distinct CDR3 sequences, roughly 40% seen once. Sequenced: blood. These TCRs come from a girl aged 10-17 years with multiple sclerosis.

This clonotype was picked up a small number of times. This sequence joins TRBV20-1 and TRBJ2-1, with a possible D match to TRBD2 (5 bases). CDR3 length: 14 amino acids. Germline CDR1 is DFQATT and CDR2 is SNEGSKA (reference sequence). V gave up 7 bases and J gave up 0 bases, with 13 bases separating them. The CDR3 is CSGRPGDSYNEQFF. The DNA for the CDR3 is TGCAGTGGTAGGCCCGGGGACTCCTACAATGAGCAGTTCTTC.

The chain links TRBV7-2 to TRBJ2-5; possible D gene TRBD2, 6 bases. The DNA end lines up better with TRBJ2-7; the J call may be wrong. The germline CDR1 and CDR2 sequences are SGHTA and FQGNSA. There are 15 residues in the CDR3. CDR3 in amino acids: CASSYGGNTAYEQYF. The CDR3 region has the DNA TGTGCCAGCAGCTACGGGGGTAATACCGCCTACGAGCAGTACTTC.

As concerns this clonotype: One base away lies a much larger clone, so this may be a sequencing read error. This chain uses TRBV12-3 or TRBV12-4 with TRBJ2-3; 10 bases are a match to TRBD2. The CDR3 contains 15 residues. The CDR3: CASSKASGGTDAQYF. CDR3 DNA sequence: TGTGCCAGCAGTAAGGCTAGCGGGGGCACAGATGCGCAGTATTTT.

This clonotype appeared a few times. The chain combines TRBV12-3 or TRBV12-4 with TRBJ1-2; D might be TRBD1 (5 bases). The ends were cut back, 3 bases at V and 4 bases at J, with 15 bases in the middle. The CDR3 loop spans 15 amino acids. The CDR3 DNA reads as TGTGCCAGCAGTTTCGACAGCAATCAGATCTATGGCTACACCTTC. Protein: CASSFDSNQIYGYTF.

CDR3 coding DNA: TGCGCCAGCAGCCAAGGGCGGGGGAGGTCGACTGAAGCTTTCTTT. The encoded protein is CASSQGRGRSTEAFF. The chain employs TRBV4-1 and TRBJ1-1, with D possibly matching TRBD1 (5 bases). Trimming stripped 1 base from V and 5 bases from J, with 14 bases between. The CDR3 runs 15 residues. Per the germline V gene, CDR1 is MGHRA and CDR2 is YSYEKL.

The chain links TRBV20-1 to TRBJ1-6, with 10 bases aligning to TRBD1. This CDR3 spans 14 amino acids. Trimming took 3 bases from V and 6 from J; bases not matched to a gene: 2. Germline CDR1 reads DFQATT; CDR2 reads SNEGSKA (reference sequence). CDR3 coding DNA: TGCAGTGCTAGGAGGACAGGGGGTAATTCACCCCTCCACTTT. Protein sequence: CSARRTGGNSPLHF.

This clonotype was recorded a few times. The V and J genes are TRBV7-9 and TRBJ1-2, with TRBD1 as a possible D gene (6 bases). With 1 base removed from V and 6 bases from J, the gap between germline ends came to 12 bases. The germline CDR1 and CDR2 sequences are SEHNR and FQNEAQ (reference sequence). This CDR3 contains 14 residues. The CDR3 is CASSLEGGEDGYTF. The CDR3 bases are TGTGCCAGCAGCTTAGAGGGGGGCGAGGATGGCTACACCTTC.

About this clonotype itself: Since no conserved phenylalanine or tryptophan closes the CDR3, a read error is the likely cause. The V and J genes are TRBV10-3 and TRBJ2-5; no clear D gene. The CDR3 length is 15 residues. V dropped 3 bases and J dropped 2 bases, with 13 bases sitting between them. CDR1 is ENHRY, CDR2 SYGVKD, per germline. This chain's CDR3 is CAISDSLTSQETQYL. For the CDR3, the DNA is TGTGCCATCAGTGACTCTCTAACCTCACAAGAGACCCAGTACTTA.